Each of the 32 T cell receptor beta chains below was sequenced from the same sample in a study of radiation and T cells in renal cell carcinoma. Time point reported: blood 2 weeks post-SBRT. Treatment indicated: 15 Gy SBRT to primary tumor, nephrectomy 4 weeks later. Clones were sequenced by immunoSEQ multiplex PCR, and TCRdb holds only the in-frame ones, with some missing. The sample yields about 130,000 clones, 88% seen once. The specimen comprised blood, sampled from a patient whose treatment included radiotherapy and nephrectomy. Every receptor here comes from a woman aged 70-85 years with renal cell carcinoma.

The rearrangement uses TRBV19 and TRBJ2-3; TRBD1 matches at 9 bases. Germline trimming cut 3 bases from V and 2 bases from J; bases unmatched to any gene: 12. Per the germline V gene, CDR1 is LNHDA and CDR2 is SQIVND (reference sequence). CDR3 length equals 18 residues. The CDR3 coding sequence is TGTGCCAGTAGTATGGCCCCTATCGGACAGGGGAACACAGATACGCAGTATTTT. As protein: CASSMAPIGQGNTDTQYF.

The chain employs TRBV7-2 and TRBJ1-6; D might be TRBD1 (6 bases). The CDR3 sequence is 16 residues long. Germline V CDR1 and CDR2: SGHTA, FQGNSA. Trimming took off 7 bases at V and 7 bases at J, with 20 bases between the two ends. In DNA form, the CDR3 reads TGTGCCAGCACCTTGGGGGCCCGGGGGCGGAATTCACCCCTCCACTTT. This translates into CASTLGARGRNSPLHF.

The genes are TRBV2 and TRBJ2-7, with D tentatively TRBD2 (6 bases). Germline V gene sequence: CDR1 SNHLY, CDR2 FYNNEI. Trimming took 4 bases from V and 0 from J, leaving 16 bases between them. The CDR3 sequence is 16 residues long. CDR3 in DNA: TGTGCCAGCAGTGGGAAACTAGCCGGATTCTCCTACGAGCAGTACTTC. Encoded protein: CASSGKLAGFSYEQYF.

The rearrangement uses TRBV9 and TRBJ1-6; 8 bases map to TRBD1. Germline V lookup: CDR1 SGDLS, CDR2 YYNGEE. The V and J ends lost 0 bases and 2 bases, in that order; junction bases with no gene match: 10. This CDR3 has 19 residues. The CDR3 DNA reads as TGTGCCAGCAGCGTAGGTCAGGGGGCTCCTAAGGCCTATAATTCACCCCTCCACTTT. Its protein is CASSVGQGAPKAYNSPLHF.

The V and J genes are TRBV7-3 and TRBJ1-5; no clear D. With 2 bases removed from V and 5 bases from J, the gap between germline ends came to 7 bases. Germline values: CDR1 SGHTA, CDR2 FQGTGA. The CDR3 spans 13 residues. CDR3 sequence reads: CASSLSGDQPQHF. The CDR3 nucleotides read TGTGCCAGCAGCTTATCCGGGGATCAGCCCCAGCATTTT.

The V call is TRBV19, the J call TRBJ2-3; D is possibly TRBD1 (6 bases). Germline values: CDR1 LNHDA, CDR2 SQIVND (reference sequence). The CDR3 has 13 residues. Trimming removed 5 bases at V and 3 bases at J, with 9 bases between. CDR3 nucleotides: TGTGCCAGTAGTGTTACAGGGACAGATACGCAGTATTTT. Encoded protein: CASSVTGTDTQYF.

The chain has TRBV6-5 and TRBJ1-6, with unresolved D. V lost 2 bases and J 10 bases, leaving 9 bases between the germline ends. Germline-derived CDR1 and CDR2 are MNHEY and SVGAGI. The CDR3 spans 13 residues. In DNA form, the CDR3 reads TGTGCCAGCAGTTACGAGGGAGGGTCACCCCTCCACTTT. Amino acid sequence: CASSYEGGSPLHF.

This chain links TRBV7-9 with TRBJ2-2; possibly TRBD1 for D (6 bases). Deletions cut 7 bases from V and 0 bases from J, with 12 bases between. This CDR3 spans 15 amino acids. Germline values: CDR1 SEHNR, CDR2 FQNEAQ (reference sequence). The CDR3 DNA reads as TGTGCCAGCACAATACAGGGTCCGAACACCGGGGAGCTGTTTTTT. This encodes CASTIQGPNTGELFF.

The chain has TRBV28 and TRBJ1-2, with D possibly TRBD1 on 6 matching bases. Per germline, CDR1 MDHEN and CDR2 SYDVKM. This CDR3 comprises 13 residues. V lost 8 bases and J lost 5, with 15 bases in between. CDR3 loop: CASEGGRRYGYTF. CDR3 nucleotides: TGTGCCAGCGAAGGGGGGAGGAGATATGGCTACACCTTC.

This clone was observed once. The chain uses TRBV5-4 and TRBJ2-1, with unresolved D. Germline CDR1 is SGHNT and CDR2 is YYREEE (reference sequence). The V end lost 0 bases, the J end lost 0 bases, and 4 bases lay between the germline ends. CDR3 length: 14 amino acids. The CDR3 sequence is CASSLGSSYNEQFF. For the CDR3, the DNA is TGTGCCAGCAGCTTGGGCAGCTCCTACAATGAGCAGTTCTTC.

The V call is TRBV19, the J call TRBJ2-7, with D possibly being TRBD1 (6 bases). The CDR3 sequence is 13 residues long. The germline gives CDR1 LNHDA, CDR2 SQIVND (reference sequence). Between the trimmed V and J ends, which lost 7 bases and 5 bases, there was a span of 15 bases. CDR3 bases: TGTGCCAGTACCCAGGGGTTTCCCAACGAGCAGTACTTC. Its translation: CASTQGFPNEQYF.

This sequence joins TRBV28 and TRBJ2-5, with unresolved D. The CDR3 is 14 amino acids. V lost 1 base and J lost 4, with 10 bases in between. Looked up from germline, CDR1 is MDHEN and CDR2 is SYDVKM. CDR3 region: CASSLSLPGETQYF. CDR3 sequence (DNA): TGTGCCAGCAGTTTATCGCTCCCGGGAGAGACCCAGTACTTC.

This chain links TRBV19 with TRBJ1-1; D gene ambiguous. The CDR3 sequence is 11 residues long. Germline V gene data show CDR1 as LNHDA and CDR2 as SQIVND (reference sequence). The V and J ends lost 6 bases and 9 bases respectively, with 11 bases between them. The CDR3 bases are TGTGCCAGTAGCCGACGGAGTAAAGCTTTCTTT. As protein: CASSRRSKAFF.

CDR3 protein: CASRSQGSPNNEQFF. The CDR3 coding sequence is TGTGCCAGCAGGTCTCAGGGATCTCCCAACAATGAGCAGTTCTTC. The chain is built from TRBV5-4 and TRBJ2-1, with a weak D call TRBD1 (5 bases). Trimming left V 5 bases short and J 5 bases short, with 17 bases between. This CDR3 is built from 15 residues. Per the germline V gene, CDR1 is SGHNT and CDR2 is YYREEE (reference sequence). The full variable domain, completed using reference TRBV5-4 and TRBJ2-1, is ETGVTQSPTHLIKTRGQQVTLRCSSQSGHNTVSWYQQALGQGPQFIFQYYREEENGRGNFPPRFSGLQFPNYSSELNVNALELDDSALYLCASRSQGSPNNEQFFGPGTRLTVL.

This chain connects TRBV29-1 to TRBJ2-2, with 11 bases that match TRBD2. With 2 bases clipped from V and 5 bases from J, the junction kept 7 bases outside the gene matches. The CDR3 totals 16 residues. Germline CDR1 reads SQVTM; CDR2 reads ANQGSEA. The CDR3, as DNA: TGCAGCGTTGAAATGGCGTCTAGCGGGGGGACCGGGGAGCTGTTTTTT. This encodes CSVEMASSGGTGELFF.

The chain uses TRBV5-1 and TRBJ2-7, with D possibly matching TRBD1 (5 bases). Germline V CDR1 and CDR2: SGHRS, YFSETQ. V dropped 0 bases and J dropped 0 bases, with 10 bases sitting between them. CDR3 length equals 15 residues. CDR3 loop: CASSLEGVGSYEQYF. DNA for the CDR3: TGCGCCAGCAGCTTGGAAGGGGTGGGCTCCTACGAGCAGTACTTC.

This clone was recorded a few times. The chain uses TRBV2 and TRBJ1-1; D is perhaps TRBD1 (5 bases). This CDR3 is built from 14 residues. The germline CDR1 and CDR2 sequences are SNHLY and FYNNEI. V lost 3 bases and J lost 3, with 11 bases in between. The CDR3 is CASSDLGTYTEAFF. The CDR3 bases are TGTGCCAGCAGTGATTTGGGGACGTACACTGAAGCTTTCTTT.

The V gene is TRBV5-6, the J gene TRBJ2-2; 7 bases agree with TRBD1. Germline trimming cut 1 base from V and 6 bases from J; bases unmatched to any gene: 3. This CDR3 is 14 amino acids long. Germline V gives CDR1 SGHDT, CDR2 YYEEEE. CDR3 sequence: CASSLTTGAGELFF. The CDR3, as DNA: TGTGCCAGCAGCTTGACCACAGGGGCCGGGGAGCTGTTTTTT.

The chain carries TRBV5-4 and TRBJ1-3; D ambiguous. The germline V and J ends were trimmed by 0 bases and 4 bases, with 11 bases remaining between them. The CDR3 extends over 15 amino acids. Germline-derived CDR1 and CDR2 are SGHNT and YYREEE (reference sequence). CDR3 sequence (DNA): TGTGCCAGCAGCTTGGTTGGGGAGCAAGGAAACACCATATATTTT. Translating it yields CASSLVGEQGNTIYF.

This chain joins TRBV6-1 and TRBJ1-5, with D tentatively TRBD1 (5 bases). Germline CDR1 reads MNHNS; CDR2 reads SASEGT. The CDR3 extends over 13 amino acids. Trimming cost V 2 bases and J 5 bases, with 7 bases left between them. For the CDR3, the DNA is TGTGCCAGCAGTGAAAAGGGGTATCAGCCCCAGCATTTT. It codes for CASSEKGYQPQHF.

The CDR3 protein is CASSLSGGDLTYEQYF. In nucleotides, the CDR3 is TGTGCCAGCAGTTTATCGGGAGGGGACCTCACCTACGAGCAGTACTTC. The chain recombines TRBV27 with TRBJ2-7; TRBD2 matches 7 bases. J gave up 2 bases and V 0 bases, and 7 bases lay outside the gene matches. This CDR3 is 16 amino acids long. Germline CDR1 MNHEY, CDR2 SMNVEV (reference sequence).

The chain uses TRBV28 and TRBJ2-7; D is uncertain. This CDR3 has 14 amino acids. From germline, CDR1 is MDHEN and CDR2 SYDVKM. Trimming shortened V by 3 bases and J by 2 bases, and 11 bases separated the two germline ends. The CDR3, as DNA: TGTGCCAGCAGTTTCTCCAATACAGCCTACGAGCAGTACTTC. Translation: CASSFSNTAYEQYF.

The chain recombines TRBV28 with TRBJ2-7; no clear D gene. This CDR3 is 12 amino acids long. The germline CDR1 and CDR2 sequences are MDHEN and SYDVKM. V lost 3 bases, J lost 4 bases, and 7 bases lay in between. CDR3: CASSLSGYEQYF. CDR3 DNA sequence: TGTGCCAGCAGTTTGTCCGGGTACGAGCAGTACTTC.

The V gene is TRBV4-3, the J gene TRBJ2-1; the D is unclear. V dropped 4 bases and J dropped 9 bases, with 13 bases sitting between them. This CDR3 is built from 13 residues. The germline V gene has CDR1 LGHNA and CDR2 YSLEER. The CDR3 bases are TGCGCCAGCAGCCGCGTACAAGTTAGTGAGCAGTTCTTC. Translating it yields CASSRVQVSEQFF.

The V gene is TRBV4-1, the J gene TRBJ1-3; D not certain. CDR3 length equals 14 residues. V was cut by 6 bases and J by 2 bases, with 11 bases left in between. Germline V CDR1 and CDR2: MGHRA, YSYEKL. Here the CDR3 DNA reads TGCGCCAGCAGGGAAAGAGCGGCTGGAAACACCATATATTTT. Residues: CASRERAAGNTIYF.

The CDR3, as DNA: TGTGCCAGCAGCCTCACAGATACGCAGTATTTT. Translation: CASSLTDTQYF. The rearrangement joins TRBV11-2 to TRBJ2-3; D gene ambiguous. The germline CDR1 and CDR2 sequences are SGHAT and FQNNGV. Trimming shortened V by 5 bases and J by 2 bases, and 2 bases separated the two germline ends. CDR3 length: 11 amino acids.

CDR3 protein: CASSYKVSSTDTQYF. CDR3 bases: TGTGCCAGCAGCTACAAGGTCTCATCCACAGATACGCAGTATTTT. V usage is TRBV7-9 and J usage is TRBJ2-3; D ambiguous. CDR1 and CDR2 from the germline V gene are SEHNR and FQNEAQ (reference sequence). This CDR3 is 15 amino acids long. V was pared by 4 bases and J by 2 bases, with 13 bases between.

J is TRBJ1-1 and V is TRBV30; possibly TRBD1 for D (6 bases). Trimming shortened V by 4 bases and J by 0 bases, and 9 bases separated the two germline ends. Germline CDR1 reads GTSNPN; CDR2 reads SVGIG (reference sequence). This CDR3 is 13 amino acids long. This CDR3 is CAWKNRVNTEAFF. CDR3 bases: TGTGCCTGGAAAAACAGGGTGAACACTGAAGCTTTCTTT.

This rearrangement joins TRBV5-6 to TRBJ1-3; unclear D gene. V was clipped by 7 bases and J by 4 bases, with 15 bases between them. There are 14 residues in the CDR3. Per the germline V gene, CDR1 is SGHDT and CDR2 is YYEEEE. The CDR3 sequence: CASRRRGPGNTIYF. For the CDR3, the DNA is TGTGCCAGCCGAAGGCGGGGTCCCGGAAACACCATATATTTT.

The chain employs TRBV6-1 and TRBJ1-5, with TRBD1 matching 8 bases. V lost 8 bases, J lost 2 bases, and 8 bases stayed unmatched. Germline values: CDR1 MNHNS, CDR2 SASEGT. This CDR3 has 15 residues. CDR3 residues: CASLARGLGNQPQHF. The CDR3, as DNA: TGTGCCAGCTTAGCCAGGGGGCTAGGCAATCAGCCCCAGCATTTT.

This chain connects TRBV19 to TRBJ1-1; 8 nucleotides line up with TRBD1. This CDR3 contains 14 residues. Germline V gene lookup returns CDR1 LNHDA and CDR2 SQIVND (reference sequence). V shed 6 bases, J shed 0 bases, and the junction held 3 bases outside the gene matches. The CDR3 reads CASRGTGMNTEAFF. The CDR3 DNA reads as TGTGCCAGTAGAGGGACAGGAATGAACACTGAAGCTTTCTTT.

V usage is TRBV28 and J usage is TRBJ1-2; 8 bases fit TRBD1. There are 16 residues in the CDR3. With 2 bases clipped from V and 5 bases from J, the junction kept 10 bases outside the gene matches. Germline assignment: CDR1 MDHEN and CDR2 SYDVKM. The CDR3 spells CASSLGMQGARYGYTF. For the CDR3, the DNA is TGTGCCAGCAGTTTAGGTATGCAGGGGGCGAGGTATGGCTACACCTTC.